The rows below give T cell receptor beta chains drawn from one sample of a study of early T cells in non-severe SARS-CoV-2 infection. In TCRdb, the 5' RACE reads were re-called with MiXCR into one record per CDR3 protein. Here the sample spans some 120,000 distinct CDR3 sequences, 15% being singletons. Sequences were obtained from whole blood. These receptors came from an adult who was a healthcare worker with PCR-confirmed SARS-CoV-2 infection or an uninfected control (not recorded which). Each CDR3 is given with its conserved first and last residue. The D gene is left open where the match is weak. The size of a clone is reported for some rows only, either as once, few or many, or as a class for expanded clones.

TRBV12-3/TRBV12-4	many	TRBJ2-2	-	TGTGCCAGCAGTCTCAGACTTGCGCCCGGGGAGCTGTTTTTT	CASSLRLAPGELFF
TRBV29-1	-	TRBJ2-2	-	TGCAGCGTTGGTTCCAGCAACACCGGGGAGCTGTTTTTT	CSVGSSNTGELFF
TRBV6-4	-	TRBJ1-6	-	TGTGCCAGCAGTGACGGGAGTTCACCCCTCCACTTT	CASSDGSSPLHF
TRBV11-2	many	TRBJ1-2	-	TGTGCCAGCAGCTTACATCCACAGGGAGGGTATGGCTACACCTTC	CASSLHPQGGYGYTF
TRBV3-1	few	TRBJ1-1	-	TGTGCCAGCAGCCAAGATCTCCCAGGATGGGGACGGGACACTGAAGCTTTCTTT	CASSQDLPGWGRDTEAFF
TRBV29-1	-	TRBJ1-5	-	TGCAGCGTTGATTGGGATCAGCCCCAGCATTTT	CSVDWDQPQHF
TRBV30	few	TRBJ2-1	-	TGTGCCTGGAGCGCCCTCTCAGAGGGGAGGTACAATGAGCAGTTCTTC	CAWSALSEGRYNEQFF
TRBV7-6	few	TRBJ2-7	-	TGTGCCAGCAGCCTAGGGGCCGGTCGGGGACGCCTCAGCTCCTACGAGCAGTACTTC	CASSLGAGRGRLSSYEQYF
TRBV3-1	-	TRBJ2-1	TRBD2	TGTGCCAGCAGCCTAACTAGCGGGGGGGACAATGAGCAGTTCTTC	CASSLTSGGDNEQFF
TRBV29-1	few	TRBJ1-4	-	TGCAGCGTCACAGGCGGAACTAATGAAAAACTGTTTTTT	CSVTGGTNEKLFF
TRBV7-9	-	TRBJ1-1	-	TGTGCCAGCAGCAGACAGAGCCCTGAAGCTTTCTTT	CASSRQSPEAFF
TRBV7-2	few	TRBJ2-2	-	TGTGCCAGCAGCTTAGACCGGGCGACAACCGGGGAGCTGTTTTTT	CASSLDRATTGELFF
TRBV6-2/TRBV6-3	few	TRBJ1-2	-	TGTGCCAGCAGTTTCTCAACAGGGCCTAGTGGCTACACCTTC	CASSFSTGPSGYTF
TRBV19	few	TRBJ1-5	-	TGTGCCAGTAGTATTTTTGACAGTATGCCTGGCAATCAGCCCCAGCATTTT	CASSIFDSMPGNQPQHF
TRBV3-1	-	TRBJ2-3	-	TGTGCCAGCAGCCTCGACCCCGATACGCAGTATTTT	CASSLDPDTQYF
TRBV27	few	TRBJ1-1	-	TGTGCCAGCAGTTTTTTGGGACACCCGAACACTGAAGCTTTCTTT	CASSFLGHPNTEAFF
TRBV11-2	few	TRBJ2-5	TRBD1	TGTGCCAGCAGCTTAGTGGGACAGCCCCAAGAGACCCAGTACTTC	CASSLVGQPQETQYF
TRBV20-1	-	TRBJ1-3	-	TGCAGTGCTAGATCCCTCGAGGGCACCATATATTTT	CSARSLEGTIYF
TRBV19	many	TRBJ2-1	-	TGTGCCAGTAGTACGCAGGGAATCAATGAGCAGTTCTTC	CASSTQGINEQFF
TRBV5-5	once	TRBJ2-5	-	TGTGCCAGCAGCTTGGAGCAGGGGCAAGAGACCCAGTACTTC	CASSLEQGQETQYF
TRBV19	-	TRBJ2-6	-	TGTGCCAGTAGTCTCTCCCCGGCCAACGTCCTGACTTTC	CASSLSPANVLTF
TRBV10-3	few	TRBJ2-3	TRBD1	TGTGCCATCAGTGGCGGCAGGGGGCGCGGAGATACGCAGTATTTT	CAISGGRGRGDTQYF
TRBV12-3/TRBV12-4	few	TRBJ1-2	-	TGTGCCAGCGCCTCCCAGGCACCGCTCATCGGCGGCTACACCTTC	CASASQAPLIGGYTF
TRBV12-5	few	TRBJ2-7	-	TGTGCTAGTGGTCTCGACAGTCTGTACGAGCAGTACTTC	CASGLDSLYEQYF
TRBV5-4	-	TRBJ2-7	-	TGTGCCAGCAGCTTGAGGGAAAACTACGAGCAGTACTTC	CASSLRENYEQYF
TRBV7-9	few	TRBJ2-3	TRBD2	TGTGCCAGCAGCTCGACTAGCGGGGGGGCCACAGATACGCAGTATTTT	CASSSTSGGATDTQYF
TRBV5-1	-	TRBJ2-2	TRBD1	TGCGCCAGCAGCCCCTCCGGGCAGGGGGCCACGAACACCGGGGAGCTGTTTTTT	CASSPSGQGATNTGELFF
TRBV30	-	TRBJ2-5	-	TGTGCCTGGAGTTGGTACTCGAACGGAGAGACCCAGTACTTC	CAWSWYSNGETQYF
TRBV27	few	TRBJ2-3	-	TGTGCCAGCAGTGGCAAGGATACGCAGTATTTT	CASSGKDTQYF
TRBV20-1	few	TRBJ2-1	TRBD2	TGCAGTGCTGGGACTAGCGGGGGACTCATCTACAATGAGCAGTTCTTC	CSAGTSGGLIYNEQFF
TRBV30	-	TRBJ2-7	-	TGTGCCTGGAGCATCGGGACGTTTGCCTACGAGCAGTACTTC	CAWSIGTFAYEQYF
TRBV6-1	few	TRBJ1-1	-	TGTGCCAGCACAGAACAACCGGGCACTGAAGCTTTCTTT	CASTEQPGTEAFF
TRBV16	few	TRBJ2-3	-	TGTGCCAGCAGCCCGGATATAGGGCTGACAGATACGCAGTATTTT	CASSPDIGLTDTQYF
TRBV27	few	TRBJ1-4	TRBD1	TGTGCCAGTGGTGTTGACAGGGGGGAAAAACTGTTTTTT	CASGVDRGEKLFF
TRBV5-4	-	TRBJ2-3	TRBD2	TGTGCCAGCACTAAGGCAGCGGGGGCGCTAAGCACAGATACGCAGTATTTT	CASTKAAGALSTDTQYF
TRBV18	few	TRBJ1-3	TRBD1	TGTGCCAGCTCACCAGGGACAGTCTCTGGAAACACCATATATTTT	CASSPGTVSGNTIYF
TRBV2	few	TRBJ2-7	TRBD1	TGTGCCAGCAGTGAGTGGGACAGAGCCTACGAGCAGTACTTC	CASSEWDRAYEQYF
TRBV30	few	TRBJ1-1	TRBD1	TGTGCCTGGGTTCCAACAGGGACAGGGTGGATCACTGAAGCTTTCTTT	CAWVPTGTGWITEAFF
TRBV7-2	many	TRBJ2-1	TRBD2	TGTGCCAGCAGTTCTTGGGGCGGGGGGTCCAATGAGCAGTTCTTC	CASSSWGGGSNEQFF
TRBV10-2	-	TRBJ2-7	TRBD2	TGCGCCAGCAGCTCAGCCTCCAGGCTAGCGGGGGCTGAGCAGTACTTC	CASSSASRLAGAEQYF
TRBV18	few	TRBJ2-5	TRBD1	TGTGCCAGCTCACCCCCCGGACAGGGGACAGAGACCCAGTACTTC	CASSPPGQGTETQYF
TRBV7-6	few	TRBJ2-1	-	TGTGCCAGCAGTTTCCAGAAGGGCATCGATGAGCAGTTCTTC	CASSFQKGIDEQFF
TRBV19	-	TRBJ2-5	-	TGTGCCAGTAGCAGGGCGGAGTTCCAAGAGACCCAGTACTTC	CASSRAEFQETQYF
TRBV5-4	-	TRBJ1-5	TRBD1	TGTGCCAGCAGCTTGGACGGACAGGTCAGCAATCAGCCCCAGCATTTT	CASSLDGQVSNQPQHF
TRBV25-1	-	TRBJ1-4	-	TGTGCCAGCAGCTTCGACGGGGGGCTGTTTTTT	CASSFDGGLFF
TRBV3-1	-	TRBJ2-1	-	TGTGCCAGCAGCGCGGGCCGGGCTGGTGAGCAGTTCTTC	CASSAGRAGEQFF
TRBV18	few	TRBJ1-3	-	TGTGCCAGCTCACCCTCGCGGGAAGACACCATATATTTT	CASSPSREDTIYF
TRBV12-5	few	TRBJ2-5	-	TGTGCTAGTGGTTCCCCGGGGGTTGGAGAGACCCAGTACTTC	CASGSPGVGETQYF
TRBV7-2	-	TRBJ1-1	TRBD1	TGTGCCACGCAACAGGGGATGGCGACTGAACCTTTCTTT	CATQQGMATEPFF
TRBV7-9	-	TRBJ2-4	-	TGTGCCAGCAGTCCCCACGACCTTGCGGGCATTCAGTACTTC	CASSPHDLAGIQYF
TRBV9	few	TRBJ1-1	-	TGTGCCAGCAGCGCCCGAGGGGAGATGAACACTGAAGCTTTCTTT	CASSARGEMNTEAFF
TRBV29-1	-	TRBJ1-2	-	TGCAGCGTTGTCGAGGGCTACACCTTC	CSVVEGYTF
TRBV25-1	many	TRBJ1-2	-	TGTGCCAGCAGCCTCTTAGAAGGGTTGGGGACTAACTATGGCTACACCTTC	CASSLLEGLGTNYGYTF